Presented here are 4 T cell receptor beta chains from one specimen sequenced in a study of T cells in lung cancer brain metastases. TCRdb's table, derived via immunoSEQ multiplex PCR, lists solely in-frame clones and lacks some. The sample shows about 2,100 clones, 90% to 95% of them seen only once. Sequencing input: tumor tissue from the primary lung tumor. Every receptor here comes from a woman in her twenties or thirties with non-small cell lung cancer.

The rearrangement joins TRBV27 to TRBJ1-5, with D unresolved. Germline assignment: CDR1 MNHEY and CDR2 SMNVEV (reference sequence). V was shortened by 5 bases and J by 6 bases, with 14 bases between the two germline ends. The CDR3 totals 14 residues. The CDR3 coding sequence is TGTGCCAGCAGTCCCCGCGGCCCCGGTCAGCCCCAGCATTTT. Its translation: CASSPRGPGQPQHF.

The chain combines TRBV5-1 with TRBJ2-2; 8 positions agree with TRBD1. Germline CDR1 is SGHRS and CDR2 is YFSETQ. The J segment lost 1 base and the V segment lost 0 bases, leaving 8 bases of the junction unmatched. The CDR3 runs 18 residues. The CDR3 region is CASSLVHWDRLNTGELFF. CDR3 sequence (DNA): TGCGCCAGCAGCTTGGTTCACTGGGACAGGTTGAACACCGGGGAGCTGTTTTTT. The full variable domain, its missing parts supplied by reference TRBV5-1 and TRBJ2-2, is KAGVTQTPRYLIKTRGQQVTLSCSPISGHRSVSWYQQTPGQGLQFLFEYFSETQRNKGNFPGRFSGRQFSNSRSEMNVSTLELGDSALYLCASSLVHWDRLNTGELFFGEGSRLTVL.

This chain joins TRBV10-3 and TRBJ2-7, with D perhaps matching TRBD1 (5 bases). Germline V gene sequence: CDR1 ENHRY, CDR2 SYGVKD. The V gene lost 4 bases and the J gene lost 5 bases, with 12 bases spanning the gap. This CDR3 has 13 residues. The CDR3 sequence is CAISGTGLHEQYF. CDR3 nucleotide sequence: TGTGCCATCAGTGGTACAGGTCTACACGAGCAGTACTTC.

This rearrangement joins TRBV7-3 to TRBJ2-5, with D maybe TRBD1 (5 bases). The J call is doubtful: the DNA matches TRBJ2-7 better. Germline V gene lookup returns CDR1 SGHTA and CDR2 FQGTGA. The CDR3 extends over 13 amino acids. The CDR3 nucleotides are TGTGCCAGCAGCTTAAAGGGGTCCAACGAGCAGTACTTC. This encodes CASSLKGSNEQYF.